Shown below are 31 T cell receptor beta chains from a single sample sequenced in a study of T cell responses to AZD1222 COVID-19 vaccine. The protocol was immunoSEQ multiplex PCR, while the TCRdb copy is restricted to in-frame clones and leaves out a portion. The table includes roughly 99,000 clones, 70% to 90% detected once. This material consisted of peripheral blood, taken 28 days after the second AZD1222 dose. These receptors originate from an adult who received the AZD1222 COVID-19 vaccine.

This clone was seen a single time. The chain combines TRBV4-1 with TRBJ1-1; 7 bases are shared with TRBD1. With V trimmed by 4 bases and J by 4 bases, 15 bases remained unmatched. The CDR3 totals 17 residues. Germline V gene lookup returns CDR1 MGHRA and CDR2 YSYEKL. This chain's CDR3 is CASSPLQVRQGSTEAFF. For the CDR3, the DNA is TGCGCCAGCAGCCCATTACAAGTCCGACAGGGTAGCACTGAAGCTTTCTTT.

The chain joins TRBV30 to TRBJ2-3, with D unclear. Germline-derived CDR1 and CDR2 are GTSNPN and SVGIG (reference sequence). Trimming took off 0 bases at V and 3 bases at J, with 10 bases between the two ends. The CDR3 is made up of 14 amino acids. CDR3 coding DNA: TGTGCCTGGAGTGTTGCCCTAGGAACAGATACGCAGTATTTT. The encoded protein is CAWSVALGTDTQYF. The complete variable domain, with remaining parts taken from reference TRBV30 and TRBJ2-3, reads SQTIHQWPATLVQPVGSPLSLECTVEGTSNPNLYWYRQAAGRGLQLLFYSVGIGQISSEVPQNLSASRPQDRQFILSSKKLLLSDSGFYLCAWSVALGTDTQYFGPGTRLTVL.

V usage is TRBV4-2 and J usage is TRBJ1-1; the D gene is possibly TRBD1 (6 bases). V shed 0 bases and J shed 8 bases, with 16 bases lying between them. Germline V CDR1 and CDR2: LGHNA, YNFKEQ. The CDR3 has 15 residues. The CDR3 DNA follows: TGTGCCAGCAGCCAAGAGTTCAACGACAGGAGGGAAGCTTTCTTT. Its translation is CASSQEFNDRREAFF.

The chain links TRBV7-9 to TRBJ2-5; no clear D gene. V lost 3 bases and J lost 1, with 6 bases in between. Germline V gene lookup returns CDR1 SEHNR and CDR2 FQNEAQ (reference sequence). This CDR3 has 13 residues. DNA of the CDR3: TGTGCCAGCAGCTTTACGTTCCAAGAGACCCAGTACTTC. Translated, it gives CASSFTFQETQYF. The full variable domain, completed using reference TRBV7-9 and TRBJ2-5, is DTGVSQNPRHKITKRGQNVTFRCDPISEHNRLYWYRQTLGQGPEFLTYFQNEAQLEKSRLLSDRFSAERPKGSFSTLEIQRTEQGDSAMYLCASSFTFQETQYFGPGTRLLVL.

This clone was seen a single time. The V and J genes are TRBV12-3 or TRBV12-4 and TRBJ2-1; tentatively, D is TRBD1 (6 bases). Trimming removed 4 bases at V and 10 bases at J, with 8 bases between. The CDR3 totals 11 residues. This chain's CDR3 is CASSSDREQFF. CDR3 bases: TGTGCCAGCAGTTCAGACAGGGAGCAGTTCTTC.

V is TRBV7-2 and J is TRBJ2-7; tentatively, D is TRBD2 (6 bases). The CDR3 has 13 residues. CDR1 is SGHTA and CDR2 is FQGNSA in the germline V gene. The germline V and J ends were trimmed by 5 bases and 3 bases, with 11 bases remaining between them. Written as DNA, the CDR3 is TGTGCCAGCAGCCGTAGCGGCTTCTACGAGCAGTACTTC. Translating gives CASSRSGFYEQYF. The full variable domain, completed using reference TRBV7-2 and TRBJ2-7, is GAGVSQSPSNKVTEKGKDVELRCDPISGHTALYWYRQSLGQGLEFLIYFQGNSAPDKSGLPSDRFSAERTGGSVSTLTIQRTQQEDSAVYLCASSRSGFYEQYFGPGTRLTVT.

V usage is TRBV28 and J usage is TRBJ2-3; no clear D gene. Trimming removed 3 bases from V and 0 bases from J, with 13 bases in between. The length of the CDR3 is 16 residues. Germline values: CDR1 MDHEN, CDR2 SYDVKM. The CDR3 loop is CASSFQGGRSTDTQYF. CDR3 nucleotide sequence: TGTGCCAGCAGTTTTCAAGGCGGCCGAAGCACAGATACGCAGTATTTT.

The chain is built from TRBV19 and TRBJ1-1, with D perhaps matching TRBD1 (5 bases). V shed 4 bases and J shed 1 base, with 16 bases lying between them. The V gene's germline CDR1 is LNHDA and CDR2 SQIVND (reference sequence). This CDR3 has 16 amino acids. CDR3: CASSTPRGWQNTEAFF. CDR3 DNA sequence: TGTGCCAGTAGTACTCCGAGGGGATGGCAGAACACTGAAGCTTTCTTT.

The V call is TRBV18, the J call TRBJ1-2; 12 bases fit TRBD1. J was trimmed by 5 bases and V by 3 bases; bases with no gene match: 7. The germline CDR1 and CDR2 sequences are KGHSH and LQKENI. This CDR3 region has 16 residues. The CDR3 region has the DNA TGTGCCAGCTCACCCCGGGACAGGGGGCTAGTTTATGGCTACACCTTC. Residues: CASSPRDRGLVYGYTF.

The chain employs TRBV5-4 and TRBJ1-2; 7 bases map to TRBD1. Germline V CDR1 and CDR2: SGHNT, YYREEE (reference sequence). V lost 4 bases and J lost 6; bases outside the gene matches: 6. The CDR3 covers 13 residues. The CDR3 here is CASSPTGPNGYTF. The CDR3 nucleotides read TGTGCCAGCAGCCCGACAGGGCCCAATGGCTACACCTTC.

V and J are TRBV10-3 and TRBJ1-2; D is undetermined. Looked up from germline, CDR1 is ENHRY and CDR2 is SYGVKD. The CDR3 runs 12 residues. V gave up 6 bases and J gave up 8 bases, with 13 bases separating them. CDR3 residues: CAIRVELHGYTF. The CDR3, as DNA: TGTGCCATCAGGGTAGAGCTTCACGGCTACACCTTC.

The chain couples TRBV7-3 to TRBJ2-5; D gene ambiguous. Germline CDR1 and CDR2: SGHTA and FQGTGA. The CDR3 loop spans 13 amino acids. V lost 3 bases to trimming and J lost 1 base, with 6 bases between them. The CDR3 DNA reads TGTGCCAGCAGCTTTGGCCCCCAAGAGACCCAGTACTTC. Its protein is CASSFGPQETQYF.

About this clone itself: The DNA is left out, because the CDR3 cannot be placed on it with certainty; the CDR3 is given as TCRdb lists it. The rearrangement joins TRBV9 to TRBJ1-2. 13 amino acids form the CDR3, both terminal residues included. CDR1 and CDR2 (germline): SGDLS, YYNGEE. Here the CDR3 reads CASSVAEGIRASF.

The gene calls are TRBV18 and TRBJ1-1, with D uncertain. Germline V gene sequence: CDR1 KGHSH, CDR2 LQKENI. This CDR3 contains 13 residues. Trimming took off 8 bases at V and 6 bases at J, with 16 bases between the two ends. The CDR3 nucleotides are TGTGCCAGCCTCCCCAGTGGCGTCGCTGAAGCTTTCTTT. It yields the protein CASLPSGVAEAFF.

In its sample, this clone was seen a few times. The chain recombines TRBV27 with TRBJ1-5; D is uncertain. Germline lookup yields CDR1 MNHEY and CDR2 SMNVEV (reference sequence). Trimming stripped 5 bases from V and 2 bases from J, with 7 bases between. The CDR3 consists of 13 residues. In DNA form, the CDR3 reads TGTGCCAGCAGTCATGGGGGCAATCAGCCCCAGCATTTT. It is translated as CASSHGGNQPQHF.

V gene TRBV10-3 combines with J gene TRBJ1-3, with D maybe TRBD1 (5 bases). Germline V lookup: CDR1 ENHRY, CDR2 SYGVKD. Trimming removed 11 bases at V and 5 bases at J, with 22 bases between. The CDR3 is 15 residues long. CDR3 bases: TGTGCCGCCGACTCTGAGCGGGGCAATAGAAACACCATATATTTT. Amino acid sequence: CAADSERGNRNTIYF.

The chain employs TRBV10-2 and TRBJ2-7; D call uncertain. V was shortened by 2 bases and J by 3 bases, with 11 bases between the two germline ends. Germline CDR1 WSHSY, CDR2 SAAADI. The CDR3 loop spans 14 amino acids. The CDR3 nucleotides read TGCGCCAGCAGTGAGACAGACATATACTACGAGCAGTACTTC. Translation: CASSETDIYYEQYF.

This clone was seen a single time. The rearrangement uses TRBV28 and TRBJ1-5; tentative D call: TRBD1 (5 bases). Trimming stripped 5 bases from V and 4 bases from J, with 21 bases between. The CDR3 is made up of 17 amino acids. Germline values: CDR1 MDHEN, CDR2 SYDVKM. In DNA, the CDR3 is TGTGCCAGCAGTCTCCCGGTGGGGGGACCGGGGAATCAGCCCCAGCATTTT. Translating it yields CASSLPVGGPGNQPQHF.

The CDR3 DNA reads as TGTGCCAGCAGCCAAGATAATGAGACCCCCCTCCACTTT. Protein: CASSQDNETPLHF. The gene calls are TRBV4-2 and TRBJ1-6; D not resolved. Germline V gene sequence: CDR1 LGHNA, CDR2 YNFKEQ. The V and J ends lost 0 bases and 13 bases respectively, with 10 bases between them. The CDR3 length is 13 residues.

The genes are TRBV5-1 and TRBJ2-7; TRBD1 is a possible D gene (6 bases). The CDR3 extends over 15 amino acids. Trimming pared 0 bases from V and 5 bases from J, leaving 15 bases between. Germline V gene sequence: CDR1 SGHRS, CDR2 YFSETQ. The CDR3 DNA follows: TGCGCCAGCAGCTTGGTAGGGCAGGGGTGGGACGAGCAGTACTTC. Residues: CASSLVGQGWDEQYF.

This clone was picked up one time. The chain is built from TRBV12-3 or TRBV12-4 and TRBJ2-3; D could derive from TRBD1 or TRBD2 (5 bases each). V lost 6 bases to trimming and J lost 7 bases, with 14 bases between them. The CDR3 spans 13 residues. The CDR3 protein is CASSHRDGYTQYF. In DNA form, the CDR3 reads TGTGCCAGCAGCCACCGGGACGGTTATACGCAGTATTTT.

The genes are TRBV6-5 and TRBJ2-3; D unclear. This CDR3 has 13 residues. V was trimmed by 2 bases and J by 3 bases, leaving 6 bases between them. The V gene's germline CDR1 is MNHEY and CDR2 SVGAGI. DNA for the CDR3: TGTGCCAGCAGTTACCTATCAACAGATACGCAGTATTTT. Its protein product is CASSYLSTDTQYF.

The CDR3 loop is CASSERGTGGPHEQYF. The CDR3 region has the DNA TGTGCCAGCAGTGAGCGGGGGACAGGGGGCCCCCACGAGCAGTACTTC. This rearrangement joins TRBV6-4 to TRBJ2-7; 12 bases match TRBD1. CDR3 length: 16 residues. V lost 3 bases to trimming and J lost 5 bases; unmatched junction nucleotides: 8. Per the germline V gene, CDR1 is MRHNA and CDR2 is SNTAGT.

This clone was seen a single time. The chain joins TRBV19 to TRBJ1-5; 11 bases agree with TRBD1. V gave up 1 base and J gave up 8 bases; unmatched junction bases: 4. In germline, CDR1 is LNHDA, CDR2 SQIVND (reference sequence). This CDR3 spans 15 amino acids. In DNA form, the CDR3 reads TGTGCCAGTAGTATAGTGGGGACAGGGGGGAAGCCCCAGCATTTT. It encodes CASSIVGTGGKPQHF.

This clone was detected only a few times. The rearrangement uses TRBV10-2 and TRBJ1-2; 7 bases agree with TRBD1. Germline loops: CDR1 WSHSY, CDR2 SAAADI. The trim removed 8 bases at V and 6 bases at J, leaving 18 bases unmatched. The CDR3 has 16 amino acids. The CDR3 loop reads CASSRRVNQGGDGYTF. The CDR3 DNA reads TGCGCCAGCTCCCGTAGGGTTAATCAGGGGGGCGATGGCTACACCTTC.

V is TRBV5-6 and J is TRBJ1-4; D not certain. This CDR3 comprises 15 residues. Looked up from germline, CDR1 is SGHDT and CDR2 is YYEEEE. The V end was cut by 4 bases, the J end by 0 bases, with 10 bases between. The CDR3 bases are TGTGCCAGCAGCCCGCGGGGTACAACTAATGAAAAACTGTTTTTT. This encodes CASSPRGTTNEKLFF.

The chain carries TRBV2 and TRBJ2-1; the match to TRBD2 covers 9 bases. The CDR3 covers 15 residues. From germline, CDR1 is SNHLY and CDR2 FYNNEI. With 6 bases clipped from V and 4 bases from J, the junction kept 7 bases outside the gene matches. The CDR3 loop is CASRRSSGAYNEQFF. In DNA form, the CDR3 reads TGTGCCAGCAGACGATCTAGCGGGGCTTACAATGAGCAGTTCTTC.

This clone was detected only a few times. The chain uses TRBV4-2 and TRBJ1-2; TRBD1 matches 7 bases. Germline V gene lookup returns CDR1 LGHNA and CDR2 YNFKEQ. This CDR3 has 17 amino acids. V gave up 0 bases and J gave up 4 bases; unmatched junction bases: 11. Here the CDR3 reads CASSQDMGEGQIYGYTF. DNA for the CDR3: TGTGCCAGCAGCCAAGATATGGGTGAGGGACAGATCTATGGCTACACCTTC.

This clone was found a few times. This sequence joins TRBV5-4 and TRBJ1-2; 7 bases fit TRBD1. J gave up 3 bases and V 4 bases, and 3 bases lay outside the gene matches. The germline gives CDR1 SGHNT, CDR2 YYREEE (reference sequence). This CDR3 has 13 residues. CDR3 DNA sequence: TGTGCCAGCAGCGGAGACAGGGACTATGGCTACACCTTC. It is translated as CASSGDRDYGYTF.

As DNA, the CDR3 is TGTGCCAGCAGTTACCGCGGGTATGGCTACACCTTC. As protein: CASSYRGYGYTF. The chain links TRBV6-5 to TRBJ1-2; D not certain. The ends were cut back, 2 bases at V and 5 bases at J, with 6 bases in the middle. CDR1 and CDR2 (germline): MNHEY, SVGAGI. CDR3 length equals 12 residues.

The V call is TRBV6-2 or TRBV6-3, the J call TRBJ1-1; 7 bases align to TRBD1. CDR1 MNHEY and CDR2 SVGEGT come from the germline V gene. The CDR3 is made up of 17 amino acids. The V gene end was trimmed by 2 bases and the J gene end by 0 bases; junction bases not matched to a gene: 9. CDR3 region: CASSYQTGFSMNTEAFF. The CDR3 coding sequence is TGTGCCAGCAGTTACCAGACAGGGTTTTCCATGAACACTGAAGCTTTCTTT.